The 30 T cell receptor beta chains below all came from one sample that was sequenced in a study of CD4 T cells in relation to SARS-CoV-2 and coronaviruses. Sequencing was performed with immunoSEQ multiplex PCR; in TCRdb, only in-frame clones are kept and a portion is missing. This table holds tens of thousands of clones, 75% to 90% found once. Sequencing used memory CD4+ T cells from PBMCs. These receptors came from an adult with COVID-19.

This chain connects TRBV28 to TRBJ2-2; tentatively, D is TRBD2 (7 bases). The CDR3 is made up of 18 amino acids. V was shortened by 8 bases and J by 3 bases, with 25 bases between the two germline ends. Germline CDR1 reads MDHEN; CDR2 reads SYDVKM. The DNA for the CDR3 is TGTGCCAGCCGTCTAGGGGGGGTAAGAGCGGGATACACCGGGGAGCTGTTTTTT. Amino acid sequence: CASRLGGVRAGYTGELFF.

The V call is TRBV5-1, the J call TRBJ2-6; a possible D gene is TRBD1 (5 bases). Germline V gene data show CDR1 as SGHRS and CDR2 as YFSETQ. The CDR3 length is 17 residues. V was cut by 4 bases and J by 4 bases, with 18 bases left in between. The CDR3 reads CASSPNPQGSGANVLTF. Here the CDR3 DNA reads TGCGCCAGCAGCCCGAACCCTCAGGGCTCCGGGGCCAACGTCCTGACTTTC.

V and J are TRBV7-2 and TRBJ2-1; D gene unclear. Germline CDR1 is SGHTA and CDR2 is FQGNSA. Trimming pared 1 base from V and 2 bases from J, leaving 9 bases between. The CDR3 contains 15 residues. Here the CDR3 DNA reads TGTGCCAGCAGCTTAGATGGTGGGACCTACAATGAGCAGTTCTTC. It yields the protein CASSLDGGTYNEQFF.

The CDR3 DNA is TGTGCCTGGAGTGAACAGTCCAACAGTCAGCCCCAGCATTTT. Translating gives CAWSEQSNSQPQHF. The chain couples TRBV30 to TRBJ1-5, with D unclear. The germline CDR1 and CDR2 sequences are GTSNPN and SVGIG (reference sequence). The CDR3 is made up of 14 amino acids. The V end lost 1 base, the J end lost 6 bases, and 13 bases lay between the germline ends.

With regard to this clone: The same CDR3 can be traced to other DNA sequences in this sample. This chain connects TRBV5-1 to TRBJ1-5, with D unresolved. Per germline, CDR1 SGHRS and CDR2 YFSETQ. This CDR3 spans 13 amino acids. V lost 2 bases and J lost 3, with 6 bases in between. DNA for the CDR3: TGCGCCAGCAGCTTCGGGCTCAATCAGCCCCAGCATTTT. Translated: CASSFGLNQPQHF. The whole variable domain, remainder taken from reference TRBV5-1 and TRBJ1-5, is KAGVTQTPRYLIKTRGQQVTLSCSPISGHRSVSWYQQTPGQGLQFLFEYFSETQRNKGNFPGRFSGRQFSNSRSEMNVSTLELGDSALYLCASSFGLNQPQHFGDGTRLSIL.

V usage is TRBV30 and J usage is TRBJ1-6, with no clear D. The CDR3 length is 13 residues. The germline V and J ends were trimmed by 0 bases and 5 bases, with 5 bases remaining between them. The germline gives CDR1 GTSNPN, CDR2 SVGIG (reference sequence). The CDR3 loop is CAWSVANNSPLHF. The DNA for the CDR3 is TGTGCCTGGAGTGTTGCAAATAATTCACCCCTCCACTTT.

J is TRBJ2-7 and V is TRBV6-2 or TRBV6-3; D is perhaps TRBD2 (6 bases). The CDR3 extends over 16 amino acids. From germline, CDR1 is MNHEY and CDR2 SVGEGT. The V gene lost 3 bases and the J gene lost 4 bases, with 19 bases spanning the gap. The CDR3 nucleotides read TGTGCCAGCAGTTATCCGGGACTCACAACCGTATACGAGCAGTACTTC. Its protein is CASSYPGLTTVYEQYF.

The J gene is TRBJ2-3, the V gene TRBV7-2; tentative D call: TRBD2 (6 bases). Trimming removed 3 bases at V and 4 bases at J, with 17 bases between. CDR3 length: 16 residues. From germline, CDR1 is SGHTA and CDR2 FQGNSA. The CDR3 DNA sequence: TGTGCCAGCAGCTTGGGGCGGGGCCTCTTTCCAGATACGCAGTATTTT. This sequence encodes CASSLGRGLFPDTQYF.

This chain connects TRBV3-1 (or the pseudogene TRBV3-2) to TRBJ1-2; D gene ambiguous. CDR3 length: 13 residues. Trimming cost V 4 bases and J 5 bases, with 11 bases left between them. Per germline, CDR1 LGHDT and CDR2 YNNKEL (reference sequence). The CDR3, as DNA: TGTGCCAGCAGCCTAAGGCAGCAATATGGCTACACCTTC. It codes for CASSLRQQYGYTF.

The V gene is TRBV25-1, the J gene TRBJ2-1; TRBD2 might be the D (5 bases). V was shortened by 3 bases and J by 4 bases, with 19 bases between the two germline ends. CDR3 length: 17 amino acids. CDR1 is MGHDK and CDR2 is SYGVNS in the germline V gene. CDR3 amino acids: CASSDPSLLLDYNEQFF. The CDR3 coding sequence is TGTGCCAGCAGTGACCCCTCCCTCCTACTAGATTACAATGAGCAGTTCTTC.

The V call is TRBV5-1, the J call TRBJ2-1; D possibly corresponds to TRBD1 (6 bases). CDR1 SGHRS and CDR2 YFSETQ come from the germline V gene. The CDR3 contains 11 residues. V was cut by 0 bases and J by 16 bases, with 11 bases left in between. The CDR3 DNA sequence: TGCGCCAGCAGCTTGGACAGGGTTTTATTCTTC. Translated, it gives CASSLDRVLFF.

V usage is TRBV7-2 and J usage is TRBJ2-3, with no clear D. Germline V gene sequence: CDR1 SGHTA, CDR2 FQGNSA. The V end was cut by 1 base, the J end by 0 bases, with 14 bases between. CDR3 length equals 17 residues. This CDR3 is CASSLGSGDSSTDTQYF. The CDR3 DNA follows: TGTGCCAGCAGCTTAGGGTCTGGCGACTCTAGCACAGATACGCAGTATTTT.

The CDR3 bases are TGCGCCAGCAGCTTGGGGAAGGCAAACTATGGCTACACCTTC. Its protein product is CASSLGKANYGYTF. The chain employs TRBV5-1 and TRBJ1-2; D remains unclear. V lost 0 bases and J 2 bases, leaving 8 bases between the germline ends. Germline lookup yields CDR1 SGHRS and CDR2 YFSETQ. This CDR3 is 14 amino acids long.

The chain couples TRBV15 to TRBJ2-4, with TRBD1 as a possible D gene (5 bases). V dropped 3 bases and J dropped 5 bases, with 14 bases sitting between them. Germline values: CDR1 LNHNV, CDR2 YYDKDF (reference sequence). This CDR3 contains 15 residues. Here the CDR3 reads CATSRYTGSENIQYF. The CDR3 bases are TGTGCCACCAGCAGGTACACAGGTTCGGAAAACATTCAGTACTTC.

The CDR3 sequence is CASSGTQNTEAFF. The CDR3 DNA is TGTGCCAGCTCGGGGACACAGAACACTGAAGCTTTCTTT. The chain has TRBV18 and TRBJ1-1, with TRBD1 as a possible D gene (6 bases). Germline values: CDR1 KGHSH, CDR2 LQKENI. The CDR3 covers 13 residues. Trimming removed 6 bases at V and 1 base at J, with 9 bases between.

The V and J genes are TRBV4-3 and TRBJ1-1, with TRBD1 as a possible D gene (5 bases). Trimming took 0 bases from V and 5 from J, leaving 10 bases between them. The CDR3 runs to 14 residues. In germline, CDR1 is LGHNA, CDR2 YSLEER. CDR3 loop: CASSQEVRGTEAFF. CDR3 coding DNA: TGCGCCAGCAGCCAAGAGGTTAGGGGAACTGAAGCTTTCTTT.

CDR3 DNA sequence: TGTGCCAGCAGAAAAAGGGGAGATACGCAGTATTTT. Protein sequence: CASRKRGDTQYF. V and J are TRBV6-4 and TRBJ2-3, with D possibly being TRBD1 (5 bases). Germline CDR1 and CDR2: MRHNA and SNTAGT. The CDR3 runs 12 residues. V lost 6 bases to trimming and J lost 5 bases, with 9 bases between them.

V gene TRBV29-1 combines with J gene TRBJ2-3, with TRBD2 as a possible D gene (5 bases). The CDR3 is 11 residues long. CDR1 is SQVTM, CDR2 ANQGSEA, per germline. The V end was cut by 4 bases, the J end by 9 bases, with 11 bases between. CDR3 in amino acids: CSVGSEYTQYF. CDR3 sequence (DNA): TGCAGCGTTGGTAGCGAATACACGCAGTATTTT.

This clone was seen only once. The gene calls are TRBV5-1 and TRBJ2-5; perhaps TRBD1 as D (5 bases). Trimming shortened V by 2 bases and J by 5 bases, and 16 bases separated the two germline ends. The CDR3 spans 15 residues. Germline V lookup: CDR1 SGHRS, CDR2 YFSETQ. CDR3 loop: CASSLQDYLGETQYF. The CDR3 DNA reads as TGCGCCAGCAGCTTACAGGATTACCTTGGGGAGACCCAGTACTTC.

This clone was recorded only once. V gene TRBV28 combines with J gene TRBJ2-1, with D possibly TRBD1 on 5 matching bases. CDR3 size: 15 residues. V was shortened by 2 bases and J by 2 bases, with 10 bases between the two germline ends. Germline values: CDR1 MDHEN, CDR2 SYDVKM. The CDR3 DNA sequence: TGTGCCAGCAGTTTACCACTACAGGCCTACAATGAGCAGTTCTTC. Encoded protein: CASSLPLQAYNEQFF.

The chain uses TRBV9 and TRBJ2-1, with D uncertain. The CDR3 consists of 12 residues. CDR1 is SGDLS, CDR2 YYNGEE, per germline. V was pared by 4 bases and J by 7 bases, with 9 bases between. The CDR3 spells CASSPSWNEQFF. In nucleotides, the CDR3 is TGTGCCAGCAGCCCCTCTTGGAATGAGCAGTTCTTC.

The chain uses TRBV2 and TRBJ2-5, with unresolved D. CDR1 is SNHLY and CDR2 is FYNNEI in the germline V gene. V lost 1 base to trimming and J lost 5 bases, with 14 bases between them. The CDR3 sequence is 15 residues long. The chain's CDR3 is CASSEGLVDWETQYF. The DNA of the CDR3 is TGTGCCAGCAGTGAAGGTCTGGTCGATTGGGAGACCCAGTACTTC.

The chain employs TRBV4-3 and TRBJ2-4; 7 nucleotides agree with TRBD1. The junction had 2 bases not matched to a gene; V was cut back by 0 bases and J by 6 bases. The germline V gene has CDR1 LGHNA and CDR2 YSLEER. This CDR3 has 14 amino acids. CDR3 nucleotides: TGCGCCAGCAGCCAAGATCCAGGGGGAAACATTCAGTACTTC. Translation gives CASSQDPGGNIQYF.

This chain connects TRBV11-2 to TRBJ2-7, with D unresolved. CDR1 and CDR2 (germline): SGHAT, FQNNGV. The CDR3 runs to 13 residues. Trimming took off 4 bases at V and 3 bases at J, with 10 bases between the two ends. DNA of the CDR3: TGTGCCAGCAGCTCCCCCTTCATCTACGAGCAGTACTTC. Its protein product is CASSSPFIYEQYF.

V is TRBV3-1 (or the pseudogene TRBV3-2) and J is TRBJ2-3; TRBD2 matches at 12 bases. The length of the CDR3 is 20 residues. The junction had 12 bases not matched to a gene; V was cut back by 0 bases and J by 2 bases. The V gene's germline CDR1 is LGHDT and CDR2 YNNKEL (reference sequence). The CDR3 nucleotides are TGTGCCAGCAGCCAAGATCGATGGAGACTAGCGGGAGACGTCACAGATACGCAGTATTTT. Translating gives CASSQDRWRLAGDVTDTQYF.

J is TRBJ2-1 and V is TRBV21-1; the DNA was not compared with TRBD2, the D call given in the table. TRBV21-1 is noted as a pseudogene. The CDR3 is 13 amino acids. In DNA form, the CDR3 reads TGTGCCAGCAGCAAAAAAACGGACAATGAGCAGTTCTTC. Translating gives CASSKKTDNEQFF.

The CDR3 region is CASRGLAGDYNEQFF. The CDR3 bases are TGTGCCAGCAGGGGACTAGCGGGTGACTACAATGAGCAGTTCTTC. The chain employs TRBV2 and TRBJ2-1, with 12 positions matching TRBD2. Germline trimming cut 6 bases from V and 3 bases from J; bases unmatched to any gene: 3. The CDR3 runs 15 residues. The germline CDR1 and CDR2 sequences are SNHLY and FYNNEI.

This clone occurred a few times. CDR3 amino acids: CASSIGPTSGRGAYNEQFF. The CDR3 DNA sequence: TGTGCCAGTAGTATAGGCCCGACTAGCGGGAGAGGGGCCTACAATGAGCAGTTCTTC. The V gene is TRBV19, the J gene TRBJ2-1; 12 bases are shared with TRBD2. Germline V gene sequence: CDR1 LNHDA, CDR2 SQIVND (reference sequence). This CDR3 spans 19 amino acids. J gave up 2 bases and V 1 base, and 9 bases lay outside the gene matches.

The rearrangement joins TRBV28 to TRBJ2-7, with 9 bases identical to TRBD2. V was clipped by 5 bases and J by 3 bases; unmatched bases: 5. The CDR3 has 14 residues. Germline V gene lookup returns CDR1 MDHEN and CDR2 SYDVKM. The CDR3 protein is CASSVLAGIYEQYF. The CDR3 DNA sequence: TGTGCCAGCAGTGTCCTAGCGGGAATCTACGAGCAGTACTTC.

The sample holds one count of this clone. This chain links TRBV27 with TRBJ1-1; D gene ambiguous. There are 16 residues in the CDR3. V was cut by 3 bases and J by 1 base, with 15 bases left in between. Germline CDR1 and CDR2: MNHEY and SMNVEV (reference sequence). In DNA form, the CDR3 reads TGTGCCAGCAGTTTTTACCCCTCGGGCGGGAACACTGAAGCTTTCTTT. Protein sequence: CASSFYPSGGNTEAFF.